This T cell receptor beta chain was captured by sequencing in a study of blood T cell repertoires in COVID-19. Study-level information: The origin of the acute and convalescent COVID-19 samples was the United States, Italy and Spain. Sample material is recorded as cDNA or gDNA derived from T cells, B-cell-depleted T cells, or PBMCs.

The CDR3 extends over 15 amino acids. Germline CDR1 reads SEHNR; CDR2 reads FQNEAQ (reference sequence). The J segment lost 1 base and the V segment lost 7 bases, leaving 7 bases of the junction unmatched. Original processing methods: Amplification from reference gene primers served as the basis for estimated nucleated cell counts. The table came from immunoSEQ multiplex PCR; TCRdb's copy has only in-frame clones and leaves some out. That table gives V, J and clone size, and the DNA gave D and trimming. The sample comprises 250,000 to 300,000 clones, 80% to 85% of which are singletons, and under 5% rests with the top ten.

The origin of this receptor is a man aged 60-69 years with acute or convalescent COVID-19. The sequencing sample was made of peripheral blood. The genes are TRBV7-9 and TRBJ2-1; 7 nucleotides line up with TRBD1. CDR3 bases: TGTGCCAGCACCGACAGGGTTCTGTCCTACAATGAGCAGTTCTTC. It codes for CASTDRVLSYNEQFF. The variable domain in full, with the rest retrieved from reference TRBV7-9 and TRBJ2-1, is DTGVSQNPRHKITKRGQNVTFRCDPISEHNRLYWYRQTLGQGPEFLTYFQNEAQLEKSRLLSDRFSAERPKGSFSTLEIQRTEQGDSAMYLCASTDRVLSYNEQFFGPGTRLTVL.